The following is a T cell receptor (beta chain) sequence with its context. This specimen comes from a study of Ad26.COV2.S vaccination and SARS-CoV-2 variants. Noted treatment: some 19 received Ad26.COV2.S at low or high dose, single or two shots; a few received placebo; per-sample allocation not given. Collection of samples fell on day 63 after the first vaccine or placebo injection. Clones were read by immunoSEQ multiplex PCR, and TCRdb kept only the in-frame ones, dropping some. The table lists over 400,000 clones, about 91% of them singletons, with roughly 2.5% in the top ten. This CDR3 contains 15 residues. The ends were cut back, 2 bases at V and 1 base at J, with 11 bases in the middle. The germline gives CDR1 SGHNT, CDR2 YYREEE (reference sequence).

This specimen was peripheral blood, taken in a trial of Ad26.COV2.S vaccine versus placebo. The chain couples TRBV5-4 to TRBJ2-3, with D perhaps matching TRBD1 (6 bases). The origin of this receptor is a person between 18 and 60 years old who received the Ad26.COV2.S COVID-19 vaccine or a placebo. The CDR3 DNA reads as TGTGCCAGCAGCTTACAATCAGGGGGCACAGATACGCAGTATTTT. It specifies CASSLQSGGTDTQYF.